One sample yielded the 30 T cell receptor beta chains listed below, sequenced in a study of blood T cells in healthy people across ages. Primers used in a second PCR of roughly 6 to 11 cycles were a sample-barcoded 5' primer and a J-beta primer mix. TCRdb called the 5' RACE reads again in MiXCR, with one record for every CDR3 protein. The sample consists of about 580,000 distinct CDR3 sequences, 45% to 55% of them appearing once. Sample: blood. These receptors were collected from an elderly man in good health.

This chain joins TRBV10-3 and TRBJ2-1, with TRBD2 matching 8 bases. Germline trimming cut 10 bases from V and 0 bases from J; bases unmatched to any gene: 5. The germline gives CDR1 ENHRY, CDR2 SYGVKD. The CDR3 covers 14 residues. DNA for the CDR3: TGTGCCACTGCCGGGACTAGCTCCTACAATGAGCAGTTCTTC. It encodes CATAGTSSYNEQFF.

The chain has TRBV4-3 and TRBJ1-2, with 12 bases lining up with TRBD1. This CDR3 contains 15 residues. Germline V gene lookup returns CDR1 LGHNA and CDR2 YSLEER. Trimming at V came to 1 base and at J to 8 bases, leaving 5 bases not matched to a gene. The DNA for the CDR3 is TGCGCCAGCAGCCAAGGGGGACAGGGGGCGGGAGGCTACACCTTC. Amino acids: CASSQGGQGAGGYTF.

This chain joins TRBV7-3 and TRBJ2-1; D ambiguous. The germline V gene encodes CDR1 SGHTA and CDR2 FQGTGA. V lost 5 bases and J 10 bases, leaving 15 bases between the germline ends. The CDR3 spans 13 residues. CDR3 DNA: TGTGCCAGCAGCGTACGGCTACTGGACGAGCAGTTCTTC. It yields the protein CASSVRLLDEQFF.

The rearrangement uses TRBV27 and TRBJ2-3, with TRBD2 identical over 7 bases. Looked up from germline, CDR1 is MNHEY and CDR2 is SMNVEV (reference sequence). CDR3 size: 22 residues. Germline trimming cut 0 bases from V and 0 bases from J; bases unmatched to any gene: 21. The CDR3 sequence: CASSLSNPAIRGGPSSTDTQYF. CDR3 DNA: TGTGCCAGCAGTTTATCGAACCCCGCGATTCGCGGGGGACCCTCTAGCACAGATACGCAGTATTTT.

The gene calls are TRBV29-1 and TRBJ1-1; 8 nucleotides match TRBD1. CDR1 and CDR2 from the germline V gene are SQVTM and ANQGSEA. The length of the CDR3 is 13 residues. V lost 6 bases, J lost 2 bases, and 5 bases stayed unmatched. CDR3 region: CSVLDRGNTEAFF. For the CDR3, the DNA is TGCAGCGTACTAGACAGGGGAAACACTGAAGCTTTCTTT.

V gene TRBV7-2 combines with J gene TRBJ1-5; D is uncertain. The germline V and J ends were trimmed by 4 bases and 0 bases, with 4 bases remaining between them. Germline assignment: CDR1 SGHTA and CDR2 FQGNSA. The CDR3 covers 13 residues. The CDR3 DNA reads as TGTGCCAGCAGCTCAGTTAGCAATCAGCCCCAGCATTTT. Translating gives CASSSVSNQPQHF.

This clonotype came up a few times. V and J are TRBV5-1 and TRBJ2-7, with D possibly matching TRBD1 (5 bases). The CDR3 consists of 11 residues. Germline CDR1 SGHRS, CDR2 YFSETQ. Trimming cost V 8 bases and J 5 bases, with 11 bases left between them. The chain's CDR3 is CASAGSHEQYF. The CDR3 coding sequence is TGCGCCAGTGCAGGGTCCCACGAGCAGTACTTC. Full variable domain (outside the CDR3, taken from reference TRBV5-1 and TRBJ2-7): KAGVTQTPRYLIKTRGQQVTLSCSPISGHRSVSWYQQTPGQGLQFLFEYFSETQRNKGNFPGRFSGRQFSNSRSEMNVSTLELGDSALYLCASAGSHEQYFGPGTRLTVT.

V is TRBV20-1 and J is TRBJ2-3; 7 nucleotides align to TRBD1. CDR1 DFQATT and CDR2 SNEGSKA come from the germline V gene (reference sequence). This CDR3 comprises 17 residues. V lost 0 bases and J lost 1; bases outside the gene matches: 10. CDR3 region: CSARDGQGVSGTDTQYF. CDR3 DNA: TGCAGTGCTAGAGATGGCCAGGGGGTCTCAGGCACAGATACGCAGTATTTT.

On this clonotype: Compared with germline, one end of the junction differs, possibly owing to a read error. The chain combines TRBV11-2 with TRBJ2-4, with D tentatively TRBD1 (6 bases). Looked up from germline, CDR1 is SGHAT and CDR2 is FQNNGV. The length of the CDR3 is 14 residues. CDR3 loop: CASSQGPWENIQYF. The CDR3 nucleotides are TGCGCCAGCAGCCAGGGGCCGTGGGAAAACATTCAGTACTTC. The full variable domain, its missing parts supplied by reference TRBV11-2 and TRBJ2-4, is EAGVAQSPRYKIIEKRQSVAFWCNPISGHATLYWYQQILGQGPKLLIQFQNNGVVDDSQLPKDRFSAERLKGVDSTLKIQPAKLEDSAVYLCASSQGPWENIQYFGAGTRLSVL.

The genes are TRBV20-1 and TRBJ2-5, with 13 bases that match TRBD2. This CDR3 has 14 residues. J gave up 5 bases and V 5 bases, and 5 bases lay outside the gene matches. CDR1 is DFQATT and CDR2 is SNEGSKA in the germline V gene (reference sequence). The CDR3 loop is CSAAGLAGVETQYF. The CDR3 coding sequence is TGCAGTGCTGCTGGACTAGCGGGAGTGGAGACCCAGTACTTC.

This clonotype appeared a few times. The rearrangement links TRBV29-1 to TRBJ2-7; 14 bases align to TRBD2. The V and J ends lost 6 bases and 2 bases, in that order; junction bases with no gene match: 12. The CDR3 totals 17 residues. Germline CDR1 reads SQVTM; CDR2 reads ANQGSEA. Written as DNA, the CDR3 is TGCAGCGTCAGAAGAGGACTAGCGGGGGGTCTAACCTACGAGCAGTACTTC. Amino acids: CSVRRGLAGGLTYEQYF.

A few counts support this clonotype. V is TRBV5-1 and J is TRBJ2-2; TRBD1 agrees at 7 bases. V lost 4 bases, J lost 6 bases, and 6 bases stayed unmatched. CDR1 is SGHRS, CDR2 YFSETQ, per germline. This CDR3 is built from 14 residues. Here the CDR3 DNA reads TGCGCCAGCAGCCTCGACAGGGCCGCCGGGGAGCTGTTTTTT. The encoded protein is CASSLDRAAGELFF.

The rearrangement joins TRBV5-1 to TRBJ1-2; no reliable D call. The CDR3 has 14 amino acids. Germline CDR1 reads SGHRS; CDR2 reads YFSETQ. Trimming shortened V by 0 bases and J by 7 bases, and 13 bases separated the two germline ends. CDR3 nucleotide sequence: TGCGCCAGCAGCTTGGTGGCACTCGACCCTGGCTACACCTTC. Protein product: CASSLVALDPGYTF.

This chain uses TRBV2 with TRBJ2-4, with TRBD1 matching over 7 bases. The DNA end lines up better with TRBJ2-7; the J call may be wrong. Germline CDR1 and CDR2: SNHLY and FYNNEI. The CDR3 is 16 residues long. The CDR3 DNA reads TGTGCCAGCAGGGAATTTACCGGGACAGTCTCCTACGAGCAGTACTTC. It codes for CASREFTGTVSYEQYF.

This clonotype was seen only a few times. The chain has TRBV6-2 or TRBV6-3 and TRBJ2-7; 7 nucleotides line up with TRBD1. The V gene end was trimmed by 4 bases and the J gene end by 1 base; junction bases not matched to a gene: 7. Per the germline V gene, CDR1 is MNHEY and CDR2 is SVGEGT. This CDR3 region has 15 residues. Here the CDR3 DNA reads TGTGCCAGCAGTTCCAGCTGGACAGGATCCTACGAGCAGTACTTC. This translates into CASSSSWTGSYEQYF.

The V and J genes are TRBV4-1 and TRBJ1-2; maybe TRBD1 (5 bases). Trimming stripped 3 bases from V and 4 bases from J, with 12 bases between. Per germline, CDR1 MGHRA and CDR2 YSYEKL. The CDR3 covers 14 residues. The CDR3 loop reads CASSHDPGPYGYTF. DNA of the CDR3: TGCGCCAGCAGCCACGATCCGGGGCCCTATGGCTACACCTTC.

The chain is built from TRBV10-2 and TRBJ2-3, with unresolved D. The germline V gene encodes CDR1 WSHSY and CDR2 SAAADI. The V end was cut by 8 bases, the J end by 0 bases, with 9 bases between. This CDR3 contains 13 residues. CDR3: CASAPSSTDTQYF. The CDR3 DNA is TGCGCCAGCGCCCCATCTAGCACAGATACGCAGTATTTT.

This clonotype was counted ten times or more. The DNA of the CDR3 is TGTGCCAGCAGTACCCAGGGGACAGCTAACTATGGCTACACCTTC. Translated: CASSTQGTANYGYTF. The V call is TRBV6-6, the J call TRBJ1-2; TRBD1 matches at 7 bases. Per germline, CDR1 MNHNY and CDR2 SVGAGI (reference sequence). The V segment lost 5 bases and the J segment 0 bases; nucleotides outside the gene matches: 6. The CDR3 is 15 residues long.

J is TRBJ1-2 and V is TRBV28; no clear D. This CDR3 is built from 13 residues. Germline V gene lookup returns CDR1 MDHEN and CDR2 SYDVKM. The ends were cut back, 5 bases at V and 3 bases at J, with 10 bases in the middle. The CDR3 nucleotides read TGTGCCAGCAGTGATCCAGGCTACTATGGCTACACCTTC. This sequence encodes CASSDPGYYGYTF.

The rearrangement uses TRBV28 and TRBJ2-2; D possibly uses TRBD1 or TRBD2 (6 bases each). Trimming cost V 11 bases and J 1 base, with 14 bases left between them. CDR1 and CDR2 (germline): MDHEN, SYDVKM. The CDR3 sequence is 14 residues long. DNA for the CDR3: TGTGCCCACGGGGGCCTCCAGAACACCGGGGAGCTGTTTTTT. Its translation is CAHGGLQNTGELFF.

A single count supports this clonotype. This chain joins TRBV20-1 and TRBJ1-2; 12 bases fit TRBD1. CDR3 length equals 17 residues. The V and J ends lost 0 bases and 5 bases, in that order; junction bases with no gene match: 10. Germline lookup yields CDR1 DFQATT and CDR2 SNEGSKA (reference sequence). The CDR3 coding sequence is TGCAGTGCTAGAGAGGGGACAGGGGGCGCCTCTGGGTATGGCTACACCTTC. Its protein product is CSAREGTGGASGYGYTF.

This chain joins TRBV20-1 and TRBJ1-1, with D maybe TRBD1 (5 bases). V lost 6 bases to trimming and J lost 13 bases, with 21 bases between them. Germline V gene lookup returns CDR1 DFQATT and CDR2 SNEGSKA (reference sequence). The CDR3 sequence is 12 residues long. The CDR3 loop is CSAVSGGSYVFF. DNA for the CDR3: TGCAGTGCCGTGTCGGGGGGATCTTATGTTTTCTTT.

The chain is built from TRBV11-3 and TRBJ2-7; D is uncertain. Germline V lookup: CDR1 SGHNT, CDR2 YENEEA. CDR3 size: 15 residues. With 1 base removed from V and 5 bases from J, the gap between germline ends came to 15 bases. The CDR3 sequence is CASSLGGGIWDEQYF. In nucleotides, the CDR3 is TGTGCCAGCAGCTTAGGTGGTGGGATCTGGGACGAGCAGTACTTC.

J is TRBJ2-1 and V is TRBV6-5; 10 nucleotides match TRBD1. Per the germline V gene, CDR1 is MNHEY and CDR2 is SVGAGI. CDR3 size: 14 residues. V gave up 5 bases and J gave up 7 bases; unmatched junction bases: 5. The DNA for the CDR3 is TGTGCCAGCAGTCGAGGGACAGGGGCGAATGAGCAGTTCTTC. The encoded protein is CASSRGTGANEQFF.

About this clonotype itself: The junction and the germline gene differ at one end; a read error may be behind it. The V and J genes are TRBV5-1 and TRBJ1-2; D call uncertain. The CDR3 runs to 16 residues. From germline, CDR1 is SGHRS and CDR2 YFSETQ. The CDR3: CASSLATAGANYGYTF. CDR3 coding DNA: TGTGCCAGCAGCTTGGCCACGGCAGGAGCTAACTATGGCTACACCTTC. The full variable domain, rest sourced from reference TRBV5-1 and TRBJ1-2, is KAGVTQTPRYLIKTRGQQVTLSCSPISGHRSVSWYQQTPGQGLQFLFEYFSETQRNKGNFPGRFSGRQFSNSRSEMNVSTLELGDSALYLCASSLATAGANYGYTFGSGTRLTVV.

This chain uses TRBV20-1 with TRBJ2-3, with no clear D. The CDR3 has 13 amino acids. CDR1 is DFQATT, CDR2 SNEGSKA, per germline (reference sequence). Between the trimmed V and J ends, which lost 3 bases and 3 bases, there was a span of 10 bases. The CDR3 spells CSASVWETDTQYF. The CDR3 region has the DNA TGCAGTGCTAGTGTTTGGGAAACAGATACGCAGTATTTT.

This clonotype was detected a few times. The rearrangement links TRBV2 to TRBJ2-1, with D perhaps given as TRBD1 or TRBD2 (5 bases each). From germline, CDR1 is SNHLY and CDR2 FYNNEI. There are 15 residues in the CDR3. Between the trimmed V and J ends, which lost 5 bases and 4 bases, there was a span of 15 bases. The CDR3 region has the DNA TGTGCCAGCAGTACGGCCAATGGGGGTTACAATGAGCAGTTCTTC. Amino acid sequence: CASSTANGGYNEQFF.

Worth noting for this clonotype: This may come from a read error, since a much larger clone is one base off. V gene TRBV11-2 combines with J gene TRBJ2-5; TRBD1 matches at 9 bases. V shed 5 bases and J 7 bases; nucleotides not matched to a gene: 8. There are 14 residues in the CDR3. Germline CDR1 and CDR2: SGHAT and FQNNGV. The CDR3 sequence is CASSPWTGDMTQYF. Written as DNA, the CDR3 is TGTGCCAGCAGCCCTTGGACAGGGGACATGACCCAGTACTTC.

The V call is TRBV20-1, the J call TRBJ2-1, with 8 positions matching TRBD2. Trimming cost V 7 bases and J 8 bases; bases outside gene matches: 10. The CDR3 is 13 amino acids. Germline V gene lookup returns CDR1 DFQATT and CDR2 SNEGSKA (reference sequence). CDR3 coding DNA: TGCAGTGGGCTTTCGGGGGGGTTGTATGAGCAGTTCTTC. As protein: CSGLSGGLYEQFF.

This clonotype occurred once. The chain combines TRBV7-3 with TRBJ2-3, with 8 bases matching TRBD1. Germline loops: CDR1 SGHTA, CDR2 FQGTGA. The CDR3 length is 18 residues. V lost 11 bases, J lost 0 bases, and 19 bases stayed unmatched. CDR3 sequence reads: CASPGGWPVMSSTDTQYF. For the CDR3, the DNA is TGTGCCTCGCCAGGGGGCTGGCCCGTCATGTCTAGCACAGATACGCAGTATTTT.